The 5 T cell receptor beta chains in this list originate from one sample, sequenced in a study of T-cell memory formation after mild COVID-19. TCRdb re-called the 5' RACE reads with MiXCR, one entry per CDR3 protein. The sample contains more than 450,000 distinct CDR3 sequences, more than 15% of which appear only once. The sample was PBMCs or a T cell subset sorted from them (not recorded which). These receptors were taken from an adult woman who had mild COVID-19 (a few samples of this study predate the infection). Cell type and time point are not known.

The chain is built from TRBV24-1 and TRBJ2-1; 8 nucleotides agree with TRBD2. CDR1 KGHDR and CDR2 SFDVKD come from the germline V gene. V shed 5 bases and J 6 bases; nucleotides not matched to a gene: 11. The CDR3 loop spans 16 amino acids. CDR3 loop: CATSGTGTRGFNEQFF. The CDR3 DNA reads TGTGCCACCAGTGGCACCGGGACTAGGGGTTTCAATGAGCAGTTCTTC.

Ten or more counts support this clonotype. This CDR3 reads CASSLVVLTGVNEQYF. CDR3 DNA: TGCGCCAGCAGCTTGGTGGTACTGACAGGGGTGAACGAGCAGTACTTC. The chain combines TRBV5-1 with TRBJ2-7; 8 bases fit TRBD1. This CDR3 has 16 residues. Germline trimming cut 0 bases from V and 5 bases from J; bases unmatched to any gene: 10. In germline, CDR1 is SGHRS, CDR2 YFSETQ.

The V gene is TRBV7-2, the J gene TRBJ1-2, with D unclear. This CDR3 has 15 amino acids. V was clipped by 5 bases and J by 7 bases, with 20 bases between them. Germline CDR1 and CDR2: SGHTA and FQGNSA. CDR3 nucleotides: TGTGCCAGCAGCCTTAGCATTGCGGCGGGCGGTGGCTACACCTTC. It yields the protein CASSLSIAAGGGYTF.

The chain combines TRBV12-3 or TRBV12-4 with TRBJ1-5; D is unresolved. V lost 6 bases and J lost 2, with 11 bases in between. The CDR3 is 14 residues long. In DNA, the CDR3 is TGTGCCAGCAGAGAGTCGGTAGGCAATCAGCCCCAGCATTTT. Amino acid sequence: CASRESVGNQPQHF.

The rearrangement links TRBV12-3 or TRBV12-4 to TRBJ2-7; 13 nucleotides line up with TRBD2. The CDR3 has 15 residues. Trimming cost V 2 bases and J 6 bases; bases outside gene matches: 4. CDR3 DNA: TGTGCCAGCAGTTTATGGACTAGCGGGAGACGCGAGCAGTACTTC. It is translated as CASSLWTSGRREQYF.